These 25 T cell receptor beta chains originate from one sample sequenced in a study of CD8+CD57+ T cells in acquired aplastic anemia (dated by TCRdb to the late 2010s). For sequencing, an Illumina HiSeq 2000 was employed. Genomic DNA was used as template for profiling of TCR beta VDJ combinations and CDR3 sequences. Using fastp at Q25 and MiXCR, TCRdb reprocessed the public reads and kept productive beta chains. Rows matching on CDR3 protein sequence are summarized as one entry with the most common DNA and genes. For this sample there are some 70,000 distinct CDR3 sequences; 54% appear just once. The ten largest clones represent approximately 8.3% of the sample. The sequencing sample was made of sorted CD4+, CD8+, or CD8+CD57+ T cells (not recorded which) from PBMCs. The receptors were gathered from a human donor in good health, serving as a control.

Many counts were recorded for this clonotype. The rearrangement joins TRBV6-1 to TRBJ2-1, with 12 bases matching TRBD2. The CDR3 runs to 15 residues. Germline assignment: CDR1 MNHNS and CDR2 SASEGT. V shed 4 bases and J 4 bases; nucleotides not matched to a gene: 2. DNA for the CDR3: TGTGCCAGCAGTGGAGGACTAGCGGGGTACAATGAGCAGTTCTTC. Its translation: CASSGGLAGYNEQFF.

In its sample, this clonotype was seen a few times. The chain carries TRBV24-1 and TRBJ2-7; D is unclear. Between the trimmed V and J ends, which lost 7 bases and 4 bases, there was a span of 13 bases. Germline V gene sequence: CDR1 KGHDR, CDR2 SFDVKD. The CDR3 runs 13 residues. The DNA for the CDR3 is TGTGCCACCAGCACCCCGACTGAGTACGAGCAGTACTTC. This translates into CATSTPTEYEQYF.

A few counts support this clonotype. This chain links TRBV19 with TRBJ1-5; D perhaps matches TRBD1 (5 bases). This CDR3 comprises 17 residues. The V gene lost 3 bases and the J gene lost 4 bases, with 19 bases spanning the gap. Germline CDR1 and CDR2: LNHDA and SQIVND (reference sequence). The CDR3 DNA reads TGTGCCAGTAGTATGGCAGGGCCCAGGGCCTTTAATCAGCCCCAGCATTTT. Amino acid sequence: CASSMAGPRAFNQPQHF.

This clonotype has a single count. This chain uses TRBV15 with TRBJ1-2, with TRBD1 matching 8 bases. The CDR3 sequence is 14 residues long. V shed 1 base and J 8 bases; nucleotides not matched to a gene: 6. CDR1 and CDR2 from the germline V gene are LNHNV and YYDKDF (reference sequence). In nucleotides, the CDR3 is TGTGCCACCAGCAGAGGCACAGGGGGGGAAGGCTACACCTTC. This codes for CATSRGTGGEGYTF.

The chain joins TRBV10-3 to TRBJ2-3; 8 bases fit TRBD2. The germline gives CDR1 ENHRY, CDR2 SYGVKD. The length of the CDR3 is 13 residues. V lost 5 bases to trimming and J lost 5 bases; unmatched junction nucleotides: 3. The DNA of the CDR3 is TGTGCCATCAGTAGCGGGAGAGGAGATACGCAGTATTTT. This translates into CAISSGRGDTQYF.

This rearrangement joins TRBV15 to TRBJ1-1; possibly TRBD1 for D (5 bases). The CDR3 extends over 13 amino acids. Germline V gene lookup returns CDR1 LNHNV and CDR2 YYDKDF (reference sequence). Trimming removed 4 bases at V and 4 bases at J, with 10 bases between. For the CDR3, the DNA is TGTGCCACCAGCATGATGGGGGGCACTGAAGCTTTCTTT. This encodes CATSMMGGTEAFF.

At least ten counts were recorded for this clonotype. V and J are TRBV6-1 and TRBJ2-2; the D is unclear. Per germline, CDR1 MNHNS and CDR2 SASEGT. V lost 4 bases and J 4 bases, leaving 7 bases between the germline ends. The CDR3 covers 13 residues. The CDR3 nucleotides are TGTGCCAGCAGTGTATCTGGCACCGGGGAGCTGTTTTTT. Amino acid sequence: CASSVSGTGELFF.

Points on this clonotype: The junction does not match germline at one end; this may be a read error. The V gene is TRBV11-1, the J gene TRBJ1-1; D is perhaps TRBD1 (5 bases). The germline V gene has CDR1 SGHAT and CDR2 FQDESV (reference sequence). The length of the CDR3 is 18 residues. As DNA, the CDR3 is TGTGCCAGCAGCTATCCGGGGGGTTTAATAGCGGCGAACACTGGAGCTTTCTTT. Translation: CASSYPGGLIAANTGAFF.

This clonotype came up many times. This chain links TRBV19 with TRBJ2-3, with TRBD1 matching over 11 bases. CDR1 and CDR2 from the germline V gene are LNHDA and SQIVND (reference sequence). After removal of 3 bases from V and 1 base from J, the junction contained 3 bases not matched to a gene. This CDR3 has 16 residues. This chain's CDR3 is CASSIGTGGGTDTQYF. DNA for the CDR3: TGTGCCAGTAGTATCGGGACAGGGGGAGGCACAGATACGCAGTATTTT.

As regards this clonotype: Given a much more abundant clone one base away, this may be a read error. The V and J genes are TRBV27 and TRBJ1-2, with TRBD1 matching 8 bases. Germline V gene lookup returns CDR1 MNHEY and CDR2 SMNVEV (reference sequence). The length of the CDR3 is 17 residues. Trimming cost V 4 bases and J 7 bases; bases outside gene matches: 17. CDR3 DNA: TGTGCCAGCAGTTCCACAGGGGGGAGCCTTGGCGACTGTGGCTACACCTTC. This translates into CASSSTGGSLGDCGYTF.

This clonotype occurred a few times. The chain carries TRBV19 and TRBJ1-1, with TRBD1 as a possible D gene (6 bases). This CDR3 contains 15 residues. The germline CDR1 and CDR2 sequences are LNHDA and SQIVND (reference sequence). V was shortened by 5 bases and J by 0 bases, with 13 bases between the two germline ends. The CDR3 loop is CASSLRGVMNTEAFF. CDR3 nucleotide sequence: TGTGCCAGTAGTCTCAGGGGTGTTATGAACACTGAAGCTTTCTTT.

The chain has TRBV25-1 and TRBJ2-3, with a tentative D call TRBD1 (5 bases). Germline V CDR1 and CDR2: MGHDK, SYGVNS. Trimming removed 5 bases at V and 3 bases at J, with 15 bases between. The CDR3 loop spans 15 amino acids. The CDR3, as DNA: TGTGCCAGCAGTAGGCAACAGGATACTACAGATACGCAGTATTTT. The encoded protein is CASSRQQDTTDTQYF.

This clonotype was seen only a few times. Its ends do not fully match the called genes, so a read error is possible. The genes are TRBV11-1 and TRBJ2-7; D is perhaps TRBD1 or TRBD2 (6 bases each). The V gene's germline CDR1 is SGHAT and CDR2 FQDESV (reference sequence). This CDR3 is 15 amino acids long. This CDR3 reads CAGSLGTGGLGEQYF. Written as DNA, the CDR3 is TGTGCCGGCAGCTTAGGGACTGGGGGCTTGGGGGAGCAGTACTTC.

This clonotype was recorded only once. The gene calls are TRBV20-1 and TRBJ2-1, with D tentatively TRBD1 (6 bases). The V end lost 6 bases, the J end lost 7 bases, and 16 bases lay between the germline ends. CDR3 length: 13 residues. CDR1 and CDR2 from the germline V gene are DFQATT and SNEGSKA (reference sequence). The CDR3 sequence is CSAEGGFGNEQFF. The DNA of the CDR3 is TGCAGTGCGGAAGGGGGATTCGGGAATGAGCAGTTCTTC.

This clonotype was observed many times. In DNA, the CDR3 is TGTGCCAGCAGCTCAGGACTAATTTCTGGGGCCAACGTCCTGACTTTC. Amino acid sequence: CASSSGLISGANVLTF. The rearrangement uses TRBV7-9 and TRBJ2-6; D is perhaps TRBD2 (6 bases). The V end was cut by 4 bases, the J end by 1 base, with 11 bases between. The CDR3 loop spans 16 amino acids. Germline CDR1 is SEHNR and CDR2 is FQNEAQ (reference sequence).

This clonotype was counted a few times. The chain combines TRBV30 with TRBJ2-7; 11 bases agree with TRBD1. The CDR3 has 14 amino acids. Germline CDR1 reads GTSNPN; CDR2 reads SVGIG (reference sequence). V trimming: 2 bases; J trimming: 2 bases; junction bases outside the gene matches: 2. The DNA of the CDR3 is TGTGCCTGGAGTTGGGACAGGGGGGCCTACGAGCAGTACTTC. It is translated as CAWSWDRGAYEQYF.

The rearrangement joins TRBV9 to TRBJ2-1; 9 bases agree with TRBD2. The CDR3 spans 15 residues. Germline V gene lookup returns CDR1 SGDLS and CDR2 YYNGEE. After removal of 0 bases from V and 6 bases from J, the junction contained 4 bases not matched to a gene. CDR3 sequence reads: CASSVVAGAPNEQFF. CDR3 coding DNA: TGTGCCAGCAGCGTAGTAGCGGGGGCCCCCAATGAGCAGTTCTTC.

The CDR3 DNA follows: TGTGCCACCAGCAGCAGTCCTAGCGGGGGGCTGTACTACGAGCAGTACTTC. Protein sequence: CATSSSPSGGLYYEQYF. The rearrangement links TRBV15 to TRBJ2-7, with TRBD2 matching over 11 bases. The length of the CDR3 is 17 residues. Losses at the gene ends were 3 bases for V and 3 bases for J; bases not matched to a gene: 10. Looked up from germline, CDR1 is LNHNV and CDR2 is YYDKDF (reference sequence).

The chain joins TRBV7-9 to TRBJ1-1; D is unclear. The CDR3 is made up of 15 amino acids. Germline V CDR1 and CDR2: SEHNR, FQNEAQ (reference sequence). V was clipped by 4 bases and J by 0 bases, with 12 bases between them. The CDR3 region is CASSWVGSMNTEAFF. The CDR3 nucleotides are TGTGCCAGCAGCTGGGTGGGCAGCATGAACACTGAAGCTTTCTTT.

This clonotype was counted many times. The CDR3, as DNA: TGTGCCAGTAGTGAACAGGTCTTGAGCTCCTACAATGAGCAGTTCTTC. Protein product: CASSEQVLSSYNEQFF. This rearrangement joins TRBV19 to TRBJ2-1; D is possibly TRBD1 (5 bases). This CDR3 region has 16 residues. From germline, CDR1 is LNHDA and CDR2 SQIVND (reference sequence). V shed 5 bases and J shed 0 bases, with 14 bases lying between them. Full variable domain (remainder filled in from reference TRBV19 and TRBJ2-1): DGGITQSPKYLFRKEGQNVTLSCEQNLNHDAMYWYRQDPGQGLRLIYYSQIVNDFQKGDIAEGYSVSREKKESFPLTVTSAQKNPTAFYLCASSEQVLSSYNEQFFGPGTRLTVL.

This clonotype was observed a few times. The V call is TRBV27, the J call TRBJ1-2; a weak D match, TRBD1 (5 bases). V lost 1 base and J 0 bases, leaving 15 bases between the germline ends. Germline CDR1 MNHEY, CDR2 SMNVEV (reference sequence). The CDR3 is 17 amino acids. The CDR3 bases are TGTGCCAGCAGTTTATTTGCAGGGTACATAGCTAACTATGGCTACACCTTC. Translated: CASSLFAGYIANYGYTF.

This clonotype has at least ten counts. The gene calls are TRBV2 and TRBJ1-1; D perhaps matches TRBD1 (5 bases). V lost 6 bases to trimming and J lost 2 bases, with 22 bases between them. The germline CDR1 and CDR2 sequences are SNHLY and FYNNEI. This CDR3 region has 17 residues. DNA of the CDR3: TGTGCCAGCAGGGAACGGGGGGTAACAGGTTTTAACACTGAAGCTTTCTTT. It codes for CASRERGVTGFNTEAFF.

Concerning this clonotype itself: This could be a read error, since a much larger clone is one nucleotide away. This rearrangement joins TRBV11-1 to TRBJ2-3; D perhaps matches TRBD2 (5 bases). This CDR3 has 15 residues. The germline V gene has CDR1 SGHAT and CDR2 FQDESV (reference sequence). CDR3 nucleotides: TGTGCCAGCAGTTACATCGGCGGGTTAAGAGATGCGCAGTATTTT. Its protein is CASSYIGGLRDAQYF. The variable domain in full, completed from reference TRBV11-1 and TRBJ2-3, reads EAEVAQSPRYKITEKSQAVAFWCDPISGHATLYWYRQILGQGPELLVQFQDESVVDDSQLPKDRFSAERLKGVDSTLKIQPAELGDSAMYLCASSYIGGLRDAQYFGPGTRLTVL.

In this sample, this clonotype turned up many times. J is TRBJ1-2 and V is TRBV4-1; 9 bases agree with TRBD1. The CDR3 totals 13 residues. J lost 5 bases, V lost 3 bases, and 1 base had no gene match. CDR1 MGHRA and CDR2 YSYEKL come from the germline V gene. CDR3 coding DNA: TGCGCCAGCAGCCAGGGGACAGGGTATGGCTACACCTTC. Translating gives CASSQGTGYGYTF.

The gene calls are TRBV7-9 and TRBJ2-5; D not certain. The V end lost 3 bases, the J end lost 0 bases, and 5 bases lay between the germline ends. The CDR3 is made up of 13 amino acids. CDR1 and CDR2 from the germline V gene are SEHNR and FQNEAQ (reference sequence). The CDR3 spells CASSFDNQETQYF. As DNA, the CDR3 is TGTGCCAGCAGCTTCGACAACCAAGAGACCCAGTACTTC. The full variable domain, its missing parts supplied by reference TRBV7-9 and TRBJ2-5, is DTGVSQNPRHKITKRGQNVTFRCDPISEHNRLYWYRQTLGQGPEFLTYFQNEAQLEKSRLLSDRFSAERPKGSFSTLEIQRTEQGDSAMYLCASSFDNQETQYFGPGTRLLVL.